This TCR beta chain was identified in a study of blood T cell repertoires in COVID-19. Study in general: Specimens from acute and convalescent COVID-19 originated in the United States, Italy and Spain. Sample material is recorded as cDNA or gDNA derived from T cells, B-cell-depleted T cells, or PBMCs.

In the authors' methods: Reference gene primer amplification in the assay estimated nucleated cell counts. The table came from immunoSEQ multiplex PCR; TCRdb's copy has only in-frame clones and leaves some out. Clonal size and the V and J genes are those of that table, whereas D and trimming came from the DNA. The data contain roughly 170,000 clones, more than 75% of them singletons. Germline V gene data show CDR1 as MNHEY and CDR2 as SVGEGT. The CDR3 runs to 18 residues. V gave up 6 bases and J gave up 4 bases; unmatched junction bases: 19. The sequenced sample was peripheral blood. The TCR comes from a woman younger than 30 who had recovered from COVID-19. The rearrangement joins TRBV6-2 or TRBV6-3 to TRBJ2-5; 8 bases match TRBD1. In DNA, the CDR3 is TGTGCCAGCAGCATAGCGCCCTGGACAGGGAGTTATCGAGAGACCCAGTACTTC. Translating gives CASSIAPWTGSYRETQYF.